What follows are 14 T cell receptor beta chains derived from one specimen sequenced in a study of Ad26.COV2.S vaccination and SARS-CoV-2 variants. The treatment was: some 20 received Ad26.COV2.S at low or high dose, single or two shots; about 5 received placebo; per-sample allocation not given. Sampling took place 63 days after the first vaccine or placebo injection. Here immunoSEQ multiplex PCR was the method, and the copy in TCRdb shows in-frame clones only, minus some. The sample lists 350,000 to 450,000 clones, roughly 90% seen once, with under 2% in the top ten. The sequencing used peripheral blood, collected in a trial of Ad26.COV2.S vaccine versus placebo. The receptors come from a person aged 18-60 years who received the Ad26.COV2.S COVID-19 vaccine or a placebo.

The V gene is TRBV28, the J gene TRBJ1-2, with unresolved D. CDR1 and CDR2 from the germline V gene are MDHEN and SYDVKM. With 6 bases removed from V and 14 bases from J, the gap between germline ends came to 22 bases. The length of the CDR3 is 13 residues. CDR3 sequence reads: CASSLGGDRGGTF. The CDR3 DNA reads TGTGCCAGCAGCCTGGGCGGTGATCGGGGAGGGACCTTC.

The V and J genes are TRBV7-7 and TRBJ2-5; 14 bases fit TRBD2. Germline V gene sequence: CDR1 SSHAT, CDR2 FNYEAQ (reference sequence). The CDR3 sequence is 19 residues long. V trimming: 5 bases; J trimming: 4 bases; junction bases outside the gene matches: 15. This CDR3 is CASSPAAFGTSGGRETQYF. The CDR3 DNA reads TGTGCCAGCAGCCCCGCGGCCTTTGGGACTAGCGGGGGTCGAGAGACCCAGTACTTC.

The chain couples TRBV5-4 to TRBJ1-1; no clear D. V lost 4 bases to trimming and J lost 5 bases, with 18 bases between them. The CDR3 length is 15 residues. Germline V gene sequence: CDR1 SGHNT, CDR2 YYREEE (reference sequence). This CDR3 reads CASSPSKVRETEAFF. The CDR3 DNA reads as TGTGCCAGCAGCCCGTCAAAGGTGAGAGAAACTGAAGCTTTCTTT.

This clone was picked up many times. The chain carries TRBV6-5 and TRBJ2-7, with D unclear. The CDR3 loop spans 15 amino acids. The V and J ends lost 4 bases and 4 bases respectively, with 17 bases between them. Germline CDR1 MNHEY, CDR2 SVGAGI. The CDR3 DNA reads TGTGCCAGCAGTTTAGGGTTCACAGTCGAGTACGAGCAGTACTTC. This encodes CASSLGFTVEYEQYF.

The chain joins TRBV4-3 to TRBJ1-1; 8 bases line up with TRBD1. The CDR3 has 14 amino acids. In germline, CDR1 is LGHNA, CDR2 YSLEER. J gave up 5 bases and V 0 bases, and 2 bases lay outside the gene matches. This CDR3 reads CASSQDRGRTEAFF. Here the CDR3 DNA reads TGCGCCAGCAGCCAAGACAGGGGGCGGACTGAAGCTTTCTTT.

On this clone itself: This specimen includes other DNA sequences encoding the same CDR3. This chain connects TRBV7-2 to TRBJ1-5; a possible D gene is TRBD1 (5 bases). The germline V gene encodes CDR1 SGHTA and CDR2 FQGNSA. V was shortened by 0 bases and J by 2 bases, with 5 bases between the two germline ends. There are 14 residues in the CDR3. CDR3 nucleotides: TGTGCCAGCAGCTTAGCGGGGGGCAATCAGCCCCAGCATTTT. This encodes CASSLAGGNQPQHF.

V gene TRBV28 combines with J gene TRBJ1-2; D is undetermined. Germline CDR1 is MDHEN and CDR2 is SYDVKM. V was trimmed by 4 bases and J by 4 bases, leaving 16 bases between them. CDR3 length equals 15 residues. CDR3 DNA sequence: TGTGCCAGCAGTTCCTCATCGGGCGTCCTCTATGGCTACACCTTC. Residues: CASSSSSGVLYGYTF.

This chain uses TRBV6-7 with TRBJ1-1; D is perhaps TRBD1 (6 bases). TRBV6-7 is placed among ORFs of uncertain function. V lost 6 bases and J 0 bases, leaving 11 bases between the germline ends. The CDR3 totals 14 residues. This chain's CDR3 is CASRDRLMNTEAFF. In nucleotides, the CDR3 is TGTGCCAGCAGGGACAGACTTATGAACACTGAAGCTTTCTTT.

The rearrangement uses TRBV2 and TRBJ1-4, with D possibly TRBD1 on 5 matching bases. The CDR3 loop spans 14 amino acids. The ends were cut back, 1 base at V and 7 bases at J, with 10 bases in the middle. Germline loops: CDR1 SNHLY, CDR2 FYNNEI. Written as DNA, the CDR3 is TGTGCCAGCAGTGAAGTCCAGGGAGGTGAAAAACTGTTTTTT. As protein: CASSEVQGGEKLFF.

J is TRBJ1-2 and V is TRBV7-9; TRBD1 matches 8 bases. V lost 4 bases, J lost 8 bases, and 6 bases stayed unmatched. The CDR3 runs to 13 residues. Germline values: CDR1 SEHNR, CDR2 FQNEAQ (reference sequence). CDR3 region: CASSSRTGRGYTF. As DNA, the CDR3 is TGTGCCAGCAGCTCCCGGACAGGGCGGGGCTACACCTTC.

V gene TRBV10-3 combines with J gene TRBJ2-7; D is perhaps TRBD1 (5 bases). Germline values: CDR1 ENHRY, CDR2 SYGVKD. The CDR3 is 13 amino acids. The V gene lost 10 bases and the J gene lost 5 bases, with 18 bases spanning the gap. CDR3 sequence: CATSGIRVHEQYF. CDR3 bases: TGTGCCACATCAGGGATTCGGGTCCACGAGCAGTACTTC.

The V gene is TRBV5-6, the J gene TRBJ1-1, with D possibly matching TRBD1 (5 bases). In germline, CDR1 is SGHDT, CDR2 YYEEEE. There are 15 residues in the CDR3. The V end was cut by 1 base, the J end by 3 bases, with 13 bases between. Written as DNA, the CDR3 is TGTGCCAGCAGCTTGCTCAGGGCGCAGGACACTGAAGCTTTCTTT. Translated, it gives CASSLLRAQDTEAFF. Variable domain in full (rest from reference TRBV5-6 and TRBJ1-1): DAGVTQSPTHLIKTRGQQVTLRCSPKSGHDTVSWYQQALGQGPQFIFQYYEEEERQRGNFPDRFSGHQFPNYSSELNVNALLLGDSALYLCASSLLRAQDTEAFFGQGTRLTVV.

The CDR3 coding sequence is TGTGCCTGGAGTGGGGGCGGGGGGCAGTCAGATACGCAGTATTTT. This translates into CAWSGGGGQSDTQYF. J is TRBJ2-3 and V is TRBV30; 8 bases map to TRBD2. Germline V gives CDR1 GTSNPN, CDR2 SVGIG (reference sequence). This CDR3 region has 15 residues. The junction had 7 bases not matched to a gene; V was cut back by 1 base and J by 4 bases.

The chain joins TRBV11-2 to TRBJ1-2; TRBD1 agrees at 8 bases. CDR3 length: 19 amino acids. V shed 0 bases and J 3 bases; nucleotides not matched to a gene: 15. Germline V gene sequence: CDR1 SGHAT, CDR2 FQNNGV. The CDR3, as DNA: TGTGCCAGCAGCTTAGATAGCCGGACAGGGTGGCCCGGCGACTATGGCTACACCTTC. Protein sequence: CASSLDSRTGWPGDYGYTF.